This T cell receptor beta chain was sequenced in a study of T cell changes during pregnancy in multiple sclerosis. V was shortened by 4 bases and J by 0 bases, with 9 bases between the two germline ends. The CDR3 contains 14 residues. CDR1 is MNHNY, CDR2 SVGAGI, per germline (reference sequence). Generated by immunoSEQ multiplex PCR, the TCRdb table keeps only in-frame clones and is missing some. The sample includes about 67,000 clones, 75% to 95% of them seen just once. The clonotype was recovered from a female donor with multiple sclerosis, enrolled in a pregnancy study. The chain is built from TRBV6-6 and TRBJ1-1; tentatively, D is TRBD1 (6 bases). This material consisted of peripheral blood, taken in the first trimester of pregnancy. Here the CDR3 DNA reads TGTGCCAGCAGTTGGGACACGGTGAACACTGAAGCTTTCTTT. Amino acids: CASSWDTVNTEAFF.